A selection of T cell receptor beta chains follows, all from one sample in a study of vaccination effects on CD4 cells after COVID-19. Sequencing was performed with immunoSEQ multiplex PCR; in TCRdb, only in-frame clones are kept and a portion is missing. The table shows some 35,000 clones, with approximately 84% occurring only once. Antigens of these TCRs are unknown. Material: CD4+ T cells from PBMCs cultured with HCoV-NL63 spike peptides, obtained after COVID-19 vaccination. All receptors derive from a human donor who received a COVID-19 vaccine. Some clones in this sample may be carry-over from other donors' samples. CDR3s include the opening cysteine and the closing phenylalanine or tryptophan. Each record gives: D gene, clone size, V gene, J gene, CDR3 DNA, CDR3 protein. A D gene is named only where the DNA matches it firmly. Clone size is shown for a subset of rows, as once, few, many or a class of expanded clone.

>.|.|TRBV5-1|TRBJ2-3
TGCGCCAGCAGCTTGGTTCTTTTGGGCGGCACAGATACGCAGTATTTT
CASSLVLLGGTDTQYF
>TRBD1|.|TRBV5-1|TRBJ1-1
TGCGTCAGCAGCGGCGACAGGGGTGAAGCTTTCTTT
CVSSGDRGEAFF
>TRBD1|.|TRBV27|TRBJ1-2
TGTGCCAGCAGTTCACTAGGGACAGGGGGAGACTATGGCTACACCTTC
CASSSLGTGGDYGYTF
>.|.|TRBV5-4|TRBJ2-3
TGTGCCAGCAGCCTAGGACAGAACACAGATACGCAGTATTTT
CASSLGQNTDTQYF
>TRBD1|.|TRBV7-9|TRBJ1-2
TGTGCCAGCAGCTTAGCGGGGACAGAGGCTGGCTACACCTTC
CASSLAGTEAGYTF
>.|.|TRBV3-1/TRBV3-2|TRBJ2-5
TGTGCCAGCAGCCAAGGGCAGGGTCGAGAGACCCAGTACTTC
CASSQGQGRETQYF
>.|.|TRBV10-2|TRBJ2-1
TGCGCCAGCAGTGAGCGTTCGGGCAGGGGTTTTTACAATGAGCAGTTCTTC
CASSERSGRGFYNEQFF
>TRBD1|.|TRBV30|TRBJ1-4
TGTGCCTGGAGTGTATCTGGACAGGGAGGAAAACTGTTTTTT
CAWSVSGQGGKLFF
>.|.|TRBV5-1|TRBJ1-1
TGCGCCAGCAGTCGACAGGCGACGAACACTGAAGCTTTCTTT
CASSRQATNTEAFF
>.|few|TRBV9|TRBJ2-3
TGTGCCAGCAGCGTAGCTAGTCAGCTCACAGATACGCAGTATTTT
CASSVASQLTDTQYF
>TRBD1|few|TRBV12-3/TRBV12-4|TRBJ1-2
TGTGCCAGCAGCCCCGGGACAGCAGATGGCTACACCTTC
CASSPGTADGYTF
>.|.|TRBV18|TRBJ1-3
TGTGCCAGCTCACCACCGAAGGGATACGCTGGAAACACCATATATTTT
CASSPPKGYAGNTIYF
>TRBD2|.|TRBV6-2/TRBV6-3|TRBJ2-3
TGTGCCAGCAGTCGACGGGGGGGGAGCACAGATACGCAGTATTTT
CASSRRGGSTDTQYF
>.|.|TRBV30|TRBJ1-6
TGTGCCTGGAGTGTGTACACTGGGAATTCACCCCTCCACTTT
CAWSVYTGNSPLHF
>.|.|TRBV6-1|TRBJ2-6
TGTGCCAGCAGTGAAGTACAGGGACTTGGGGCCAACGTCCTGACTTTC
CASSEVQGLGANVLTF
>TRBD2|.|TRBV12-5|TRBJ2-3
TGTGCTAGTGGTAGCGGGGGGACACTGACAGATACGCAGTATTTT
CASGSGGTLTDTQYF
>.|.|TRBV6-5|TRBJ2-1
TGTGCCAGCAGTTACTCGATACCCGGGACCAATGAGCAGTTCTTC
CASSYSIPGTNEQFF
>.|.|TRBV4-3|TRBJ1-1
TGCGCCAGCAGCCAAGATGGACGGCAGGGCACTGAAGCTTTCTTT
CASSQDGRQGTEAFF
>TRBD2|.|TRBV7-3|TRBJ2-1
TGTGCCAGCAGCTTAGTGTGGACTAGCGGGGGAACTGAGCAGTTCTTC
CASSLVWTSGGTEQFF
>TRBD1|.|TRBV7-6|TRBJ2-3
TGTGCCAGCAGCTTAGCGGTCACAGGGGGTCGAGATACGCAGTATTTT
CASSLAVTGGRDTQYF
>.|.|TRBV19|TRBJ1-1
TGTGCCAGTAGTATCGTACAGGGCAGTCGAGGGGACACTGAAGCTTTCTTT
CASSIVQGSRGDTEAFF
>TRBD1|.|TRBV30|TRBJ2-2
TGTGCCTGGAGTGTACAGGGGGACGTCACCGGGGAGCTGTTTTTT
CAWSVQGDVTGELFF
>TRBD1|once|TRBV30|TRBJ2-3
TGTGCCTGGAGTCCTTTGGGACAGGGGAGGTCAGATACGCAGTATTTT
CAWSPLGQGRSDTQYF
>.|.|TRBV5-1|TRBJ2-5
TGCGCCAGCAGCTCGGAGACTGCCGGGGAGACCCAGTACTTC
CASSSETAGETQYF
>.|once|TRBV19|TRBJ2-4
TGTGCCAGTAGTACAGGGTTTTCCAAAAACATTCAGTACTTC
CASSTGFSKNIQYF
>.|.|TRBV30|TRBJ1-5
TGTGCCTGGAGTCGGGGGAGCAATCAGCCCCAGCATTTT
CAWSRGSNQPQHF
>TRBD2|once|TRBV2|TRBJ2-1
TGTGCCAGCAGGCCGACTAGCGGGGGGGCCTATGAGCAGTTCTTC
CASRPTSGGAYEQFF
>.|.|TRBV3-1/TRBV3-2|TRBJ2-2
TGTGCCAGCAGCCAAGCCGGACTTACCAACACCGGGGAGCTGTTTTTT
CASSQAGLTNTGELFF
>.|.|TRBV12-3/TRBV12-4|TRBJ2-5
TGTGCCAGCAGTTTTGCGGTTCGGGAGACCCAGTACTTC
CASSFAVRETQYF
>TRBD1|.|TRBV19|TRBJ2-5
TGTGCCAGCCAGGGGACAGGGAAATATGAGACCCAGTACTTC
CASQGTGKYETQYF
>.|.|TRBV11-3|TRBJ2-3
TGTGCCAGCAGCTTAGACACAGATACGCAGTATTTT
CASSLDTDTQYF
>.|once|TRBV6-5|TRBJ1-2
TGTGCCAGCGGTACGGTAAACTATGGCTACACCTTC
CASGTVNYGYTF
>.|.|TRBV28|TRBJ1-2
TGTGCCAGCAGGACTTCAGGGTTTAGTGGCTACACCTTC
CASRTSGFSGYTF
>.|.|TRBV2|TRBJ1-5
TGTGCCAGCAGTGAAGGGGACTCTTTAGCTTTAGGTCATCAGCCCCAGCATTTT
CASSEGDSLALGHQPQHF